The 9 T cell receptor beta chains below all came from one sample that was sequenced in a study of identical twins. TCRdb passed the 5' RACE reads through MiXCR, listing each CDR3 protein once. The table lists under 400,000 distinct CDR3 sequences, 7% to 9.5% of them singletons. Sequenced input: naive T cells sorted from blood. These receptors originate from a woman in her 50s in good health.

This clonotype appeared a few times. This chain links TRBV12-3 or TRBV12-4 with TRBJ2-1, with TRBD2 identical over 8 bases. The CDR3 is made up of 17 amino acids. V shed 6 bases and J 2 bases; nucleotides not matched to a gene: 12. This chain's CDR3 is CASSLEGTSGTYNEQFF. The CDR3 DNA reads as TGTGCCAGCAGCCTAGAGGGTACTAGCGGAACCTACAATGAGCAGTTCTTC.

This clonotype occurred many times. CDR3: CASSFRGSNEQFF. CDR3 sequence (DNA): TGTGCCAGCAGCTTCCGGGGTAGCAATGAGCAGTTCTTC. The chain links TRBV7-8 to TRBJ2-1, with TRBD2 as a possible D gene (5 bases). V lost 3 bases, J lost 6 bases, and 9 bases lay in between. CDR3 length: 13 amino acids. Germline V gives CDR1 SGHVS, CDR2 FQNEAQ.

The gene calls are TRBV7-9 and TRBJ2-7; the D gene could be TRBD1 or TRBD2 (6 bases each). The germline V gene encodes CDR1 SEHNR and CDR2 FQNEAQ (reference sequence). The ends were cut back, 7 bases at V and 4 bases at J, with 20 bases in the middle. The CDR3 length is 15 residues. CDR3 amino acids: CASNPTTGAPYEQYF. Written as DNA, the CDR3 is TGTGCCAGCAATCCGACTACGGGGGCCCCTTACGAGCAGTACTTC.

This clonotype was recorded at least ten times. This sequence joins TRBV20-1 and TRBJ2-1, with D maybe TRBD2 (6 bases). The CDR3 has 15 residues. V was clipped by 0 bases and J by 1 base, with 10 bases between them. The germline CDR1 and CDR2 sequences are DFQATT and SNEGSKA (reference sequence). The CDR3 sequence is CSARDLSGSYNEQFF. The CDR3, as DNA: TGCAGTGCTAGAGATCTGAGCGGGTCCTACAATGAGCAGTTCTTC.

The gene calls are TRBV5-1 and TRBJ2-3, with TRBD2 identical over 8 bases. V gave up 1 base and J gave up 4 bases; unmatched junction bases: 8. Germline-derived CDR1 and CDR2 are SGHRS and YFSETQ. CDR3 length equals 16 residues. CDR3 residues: CASSLTGGPSADTQYF. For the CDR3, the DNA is TGCGCCAGCAGCTTGACGGGAGGGCCGAGCGCAGATACGCAGTATTTT.

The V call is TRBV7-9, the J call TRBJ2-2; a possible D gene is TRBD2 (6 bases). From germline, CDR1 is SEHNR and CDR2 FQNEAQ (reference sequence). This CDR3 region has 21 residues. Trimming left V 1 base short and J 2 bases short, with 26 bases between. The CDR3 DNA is TGTGCCAGCAGCTTAGGACTTTTCCGGGATCGAACGGGAGAAAACACCGGGGAGCTGTTTTTT. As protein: CASSLGLFRDRTGENTGELFF.

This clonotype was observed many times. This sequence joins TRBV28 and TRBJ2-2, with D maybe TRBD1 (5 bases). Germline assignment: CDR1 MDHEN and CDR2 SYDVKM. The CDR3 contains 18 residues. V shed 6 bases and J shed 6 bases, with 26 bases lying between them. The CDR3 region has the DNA TGTGCCAGCAGCCTCCCCGGTGGGGCAAAAATTTGGTCCGGGGAGCTGTTTTTT. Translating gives CASSLPGGAKIWSGELFF. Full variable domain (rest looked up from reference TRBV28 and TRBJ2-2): DVKVTQSSRYLVKRTGEKVFLECVQDMDHENMFWYRQDPGLGLRLIYFSYDVKMKEKGDIPEGYSVSREKKERFSLILESASTNQTSMYLCASSLPGGAKIWSGELFFGEGSRLTVL.

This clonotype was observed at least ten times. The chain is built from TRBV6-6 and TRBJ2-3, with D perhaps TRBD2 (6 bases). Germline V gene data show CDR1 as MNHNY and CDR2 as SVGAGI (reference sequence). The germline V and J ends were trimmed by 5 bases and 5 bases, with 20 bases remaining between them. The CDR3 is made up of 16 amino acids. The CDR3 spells CASSPSSDLGRDTQYF. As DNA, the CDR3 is TGTGCCAGCAGTCCCTCTAGCGATCTGGGTAGAGATACGCAGTATTTT.

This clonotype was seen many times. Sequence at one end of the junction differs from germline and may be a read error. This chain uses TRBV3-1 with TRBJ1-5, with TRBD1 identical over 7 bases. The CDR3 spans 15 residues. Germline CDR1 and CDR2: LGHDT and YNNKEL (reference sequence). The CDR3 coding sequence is TGTGCCAGCAGCCAAGATTACAGGGGCAACCAGCCCCAGCATTTT. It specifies CASSQDYRGNQPQHF.